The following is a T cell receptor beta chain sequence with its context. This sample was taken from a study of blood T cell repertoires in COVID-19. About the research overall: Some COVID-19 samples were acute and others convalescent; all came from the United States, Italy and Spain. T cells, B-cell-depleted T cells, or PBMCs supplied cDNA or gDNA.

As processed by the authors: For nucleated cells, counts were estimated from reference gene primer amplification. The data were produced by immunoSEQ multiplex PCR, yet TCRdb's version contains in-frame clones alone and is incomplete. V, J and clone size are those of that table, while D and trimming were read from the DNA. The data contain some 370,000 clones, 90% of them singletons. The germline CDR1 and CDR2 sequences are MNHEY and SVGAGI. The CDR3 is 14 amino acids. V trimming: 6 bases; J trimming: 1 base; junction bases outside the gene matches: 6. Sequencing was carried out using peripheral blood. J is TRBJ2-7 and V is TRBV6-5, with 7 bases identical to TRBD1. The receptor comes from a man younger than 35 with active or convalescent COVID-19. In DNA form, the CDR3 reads TGTGCCAGCAGGGACAGGCCTGGGTCCTACGAGCAGTACTTC. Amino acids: CASRDRPGSYEQYF.